The clone carrying this T cell receptor (beta chain) has only a few counts. The target antigen is unknown. One junction end disagrees with the germline gene, perhaps due to a read error. The sample is drawn from a study of T cells in Graves' hyperthyroidism and ophthalmopathy. Study-level results: The majority of expanded thyroid clonotypes above 0.001 also appeared in blood. Ophthalmopathy cases were set apart from stable hyperthyroidism by a 13 V-J model.

Germline V gene sequence: CDR1 SNHLY, CDR2 FYNNEI. The CDR3 runs 14 residues. RNA transcripts provided the source from which TCR beta CDR3 regions were amplified. A set of HTBI primers served as the primers for a first-round RT-PCR of the TCR CDR3. Using its own MiXCR run on the multiplex PCR reads, TCRdb lists one record per CDR3 protein. The sample consists of some 760,000 distinct CDR3 sequences, 11% to 15% of them appearing once. Absent ophthalmopathy progression within 18 months defined stable Graves' hyperthyroidism. The sequencing sample was made of blood. This clonotype was obtained from a woman aged 18-30 years with Graves' hyperthyroidism. This chain connects TRBV2 to TRBJ2-3; possibly TRBD1 for D (6 bases). The CDR3: CASRKNRVGDTRYF. CDR3 DNA sequence: TGTGCCAGCAGAAAAAACAGGGTCGGGGATACGCGGTATTTT. The entire variable domain, with the rest obtained from reference TRBV2 and TRBJ2-3, is as follows: EPEVTQTPSHQVTQMGQEVILRCVPISNHLYFYWYRQILGQKVEFLVSFYNNEISEKSEIFDDQFSVERPDGSNFTLKIRSTKLEDSAMYFCASRKNRVGDTRYFGPGTRLTVL.